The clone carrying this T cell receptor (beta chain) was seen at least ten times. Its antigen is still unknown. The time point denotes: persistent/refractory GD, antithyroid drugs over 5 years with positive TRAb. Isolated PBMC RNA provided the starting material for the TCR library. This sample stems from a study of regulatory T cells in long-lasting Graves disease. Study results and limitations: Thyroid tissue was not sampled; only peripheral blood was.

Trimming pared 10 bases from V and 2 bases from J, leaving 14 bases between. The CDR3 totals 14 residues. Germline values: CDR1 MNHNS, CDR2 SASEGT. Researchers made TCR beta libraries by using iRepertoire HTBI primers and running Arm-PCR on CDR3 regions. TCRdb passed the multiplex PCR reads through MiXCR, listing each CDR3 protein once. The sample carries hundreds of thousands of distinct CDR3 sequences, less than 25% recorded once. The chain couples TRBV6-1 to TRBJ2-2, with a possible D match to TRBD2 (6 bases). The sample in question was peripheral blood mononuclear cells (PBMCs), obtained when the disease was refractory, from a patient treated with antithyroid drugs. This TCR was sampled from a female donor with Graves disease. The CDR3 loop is CATLAHLNTGELFF. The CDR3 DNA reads TGTGCCACCCTAGCGCACCTTAACACCGGGGAGCTGTTTTTT.